One sample yielded the 16 T cell receptor beta chains listed below, sequenced in a study of T cells in Graves' hyperthyroidism and ophthalmopathy. The investigators amplified TCR beta CDR3 regions from RNA transcripts. With the HTBI primer set, the TCR CDR3 went through a first round of RT-PCR. Each CDR3 protein gets one entry after TCRdb re-called the multiplex PCR reads with MiXCR. The sample carries 540,000 or so distinct CDR3 sequences, more than 45% recorded once. Sequencing used peripheral blood or thyroid tissue (not recorded which). These receptors were collected from an adult woman with Graves' disease, either hyperthyroidism or ophthalmopathy (not recorded which).

J is TRBJ1-3 and V is TRBV7-6; maybe TRBD1 (5 bases). The V gene's germline CDR1 is SGHVS and CDR2 FNYEAQ. CDR3 length: 14 residues. The ends were cut back, 2 bases at V and 7 bases at J, with 12 bases in the middle. DNA of the CDR3: TGTGCCAGCAGCTTACTCCAGGGCGGCAACACCATATATTTT. Protein product: CASSLLQGGNTIYF.

This chain uses TRBV5-1 with TRBJ1-2; D is possibly TRBD1 (5 bases). CDR1 SGHRS and CDR2 YFSETQ come from the germline V gene. Between the trimmed V and J ends, which lost 4 bases and 3 bases, there was a span of 13 bases. This CDR3 region has 14 residues. In DNA form, the CDR3 reads TGCGCCAGCAGCCACGGTGGAGGGGACTATGGCTACACCTTC. Residues: CASSHGGGDYGYTF.

This clonotype was observed at least ten times. The chain recombines TRBV25-1 with TRBJ1-2; a possible D gene is TRBD1 (5 bases). V lost 2 bases and J lost 7, with 11 bases in between. CDR3 length equals 13 residues. Germline loops: CDR1 MGHDK, CDR2 SYGVNS. The CDR3 coding sequence is TGTGCCAGCAGTGAAGGGGCCTGGGGTGGCTACACCTTC. It yields the protein CASSEGAWGGYTF.

Concerning this clonotype: Likely a read error: the CDR3 ends without its conserved phenylalanine or tryptophan. This sequence joins TRBV20-1 and TRBJ1-5, with a possible D match to TRBD1 (5 bases). Germline V gene sequence: CDR1 DFQATT, CDR2 SNEGSKA (reference sequence). The CDR3 loop spans 14 amino acids. V dropped 5 bases and J dropped 7 bases, with 18 bases sitting between them. CDR3 sequence (DNA): TGCAGTGCTCGAGTCTGGGGGGGGAAACAGCCCCAGCATTTA. Its translation: CSARVWGGKQPQHL.

This clonotype was observed at least ten times. The rearrangement links TRBV10-3 to TRBJ2-3; no definite D call. Germline V gene lookup returns CDR1 ENHRY and CDR2 SYGVKD. The CDR3 consists of 13 residues. Trimming took off 8 bases at V and 5 bases at J, with 14 bases between the two ends. CDR3 in DNA: TGTGCCATCTCGCCAGCCTACGGAGATACGCAGTATTTT. This translates into CAISPAYGDTQYF.

The chain is built from TRBV4-3 and TRBJ1-2; 8 bases line up with TRBD1. The ends lost 0 bases at V and 4 bases at J; junction bases unmatched: 1. Germline V gives CDR1 LGHNA, CDR2 YSLEER. The CDR3 runs to 14 residues. The DNA for the CDR3 is TGCGCCAGCAGCCAAGACGACAGGGGCTATGGCTACACCTTC. Residues: CASSQDDRGYGYTF.

The CDR3 here is CASSREAGELFF. The DNA for the CDR3 is TGCGCCAGCAGCAGGGAGGCCGGGGAGCTGTTTTTT. The J gene is TRBJ2-2, the V gene TRBV5-1, with D possibly TRBD2 on 6 matching bases. CDR1 and CDR2 from the germline V gene are SGHRS and YFSETQ. This CDR3 comprises 12 residues. The V and J ends lost 4 bases and 6 bases respectively, with 7 bases between them.

In this sample, this clonotype turned up many times. The CDR3 coding sequence is TGTGCCTGGACGGTGTACAGAGGCAATTCACCCCTCCACTTT. It is translated as CAWTVYRGNSPLHF. V gene TRBV30 combines with J gene TRBJ1-6; unclear D gene. CDR1 is GTSNPN, CDR2 SVGIG, per germline (reference sequence). Trimming removed 4 bases from V and 7 bases from J, with 14 bases in between. This CDR3 is 14 amino acids long.

This clonotype was counted many times. The chain uses TRBV4-2 and TRBJ2-7, with D perhaps being TRBD1 or TRBD2 (5 bases each). V lost 2 bases and J lost 4, with 18 bases in between. Germline CDR1 reads LGHNA; CDR2 reads YNFKEQ. The length of the CDR3 is 16 residues. This chain's CDR3 is CASSQLASVGAYEQYF. The DNA of the CDR3 is TGTGCCAGCAGCCAACTAGCCAGCGTCGGGGCTTACGAGCAGTACTTC.

The chain has TRBV28 and TRBJ1-5, with D possibly being TRBD1 (6 bases). This CDR3 region has 16 residues. V gave up 7 bases and J gave up 5 bases, with 21 bases separating them. Germline V CDR1 and CDR2: MDHEN, SYDVKM. The CDR3 here is CASIRRRGGRYQPQHF. CDR3 DNA sequence: TGTGCCAGCATACGGCGCCGCGGGGGGCGGTATCAGCCCCAGCATTTT.

The chain couples TRBV7-9 to TRBJ1-3, with D tentatively TRBD1 (5 bases). Per the germline V gene, CDR1 is SEHNR and CDR2 is FQNEAQ (reference sequence). V dropped 10 bases and J dropped 4 bases, with 14 bases sitting between them. The CDR3 totals 13 residues. CDR3 residues: CATPRASGNTIYF. The CDR3 DNA reads as TGTGCCACCCCCAGGGCATCCGGAAACACCATATATTTT.

There are many counts of this clonotype. V usage is TRBV5-8 and J usage is TRBJ2-7; no clear D gene. Trimming took 4 bases from V and 5 from J, leaving 10 bases between them. The CDR3 is 12 residues long. Germline V gene sequence: CDR1 SGHTS, CDR2 YDEGEE. CDR3 protein: CASSHINDEQYF. The CDR3, as DNA: TGTGCCAGCAGCCACATCAACGACGAGCAGTACTTC.

About this clonotype: A much larger clonotype is one base distant, so this may be a read error. This chain joins TRBV28 and TRBJ2-7; 9 bases agree with TRBD2. The V gene end was trimmed by 7 bases and the J gene end by 2 bases; junction bases not matched to a gene: 12. The germline V gene encodes CDR1 MDHEN and CDR2 SYDVKM. This CDR3 is built from 16 residues. CDR3 sequence reads: CASIFRLAALTYEQYF. The CDR3 DNA follows: TGTGCCAGCATTTTCCGACTAGCGGCCCTCACCTACGAGCAGTACTTC.

This clonotype has a handful of counts. The chain joins TRBV28 to TRBJ2-7; TRBD2 matches at 10 bases. After removal of 8 bases from V and 2 bases from J, the junction contained 6 bases not matched to a gene. This CDR3 spans 14 amino acids. Germline CDR1 reads MDHEN; CDR2 reads SYDVKM. The DNA of the CDR3 is TGTGCCAGCCGAGCGGGGGGGCGGACCTACGAGCAGTACTTC. It encodes CASRAGGRTYEQYF.

This clonotype was seen many times. The chain is built from TRBV7-8 and TRBJ1-2; 7 bases map to TRBD1. This CDR3 has 12 residues. Trimming took 5 bases from V and 9 from J; bases not matched to a gene: 6. Germline assignment: CDR1 SGHVS and CDR2 FQNEAQ. The chain's CDR3 is CASSLGQVRYTF. CDR3 DNA sequence: TGTGCCAGCAGCCTAGGACAGGTCCGCTACACCTTC.

The rearrangement links TRBV6-5 to TRBJ2-7; the D is unclear. CDR1 and CDR2 from the germline V gene are MNHEY and SVGAGI. The V end was cut by 8 bases, the J end by 8 bases, with 19 bases between. The CDR3 contains 13 residues. The CDR3, as DNA: TGTGCCAGCTCTGGTAGCAATCAGCCCCAGCAGTACTTC. Protein sequence: CASSGSNQPQQYF.